The subject of this entry is one TCR beta chain. Its cognate antigen is unknown. The data derive from a study of shared clonotypes between healthy human individuals. Findings of the study overall: Of the naive CD4 clonotypes, 4% to 5% were shared across several donors. Non-shared clonotypes displayed generation probabilities falling below those of clonotypes present in all four donors.

Germline V gene data show CDR1 as LNHDA and CDR2 as SQIVND (reference sequence). Trimming removed 2 bases from V and 4 bases from J, with 9 bases in between. The CDR3 has 13 residues. Sequencing used immunoSEQ multiplex PCR; TCRdb keeps in-frame clones, though not all of them. Of around 2.1 million clones in the sample, 90% to 95% are singletons; the top ten hold roughly 1.8%. CD45RO negativity and positive selection for CCR7 defined naive CD8 cells, a population that excluded terminally differentiated effector memory CD45RA+ cells. This clonotype was obtained from a man aged 18 to 29 in good health. Some clones in this sample may be carry-over from other donors' samples. The material sequenced was naive CD8+ T cells from PBMCs. The V and J genes are TRBV19 and TRBJ2-7; D remains unclear. CDR3 protein: CASSILQIYEQYF. The CDR3 nucleotides are TGTGCCAGTAGTATACTACAGATATACGAGCAGTACTTC.